This entry concerns a single T cell receptor (beta chain). What it binds is not known. These data are taken from a study of a mutant IDH1 vaccine in newly diagnosed glioma. Overall study: Treated individuals were 62.5% male and roughly 40% female, averaging about 42 years of age. Points from the study as a whole: Whatever changes occurred in top peripheral T cell clonotypes seemed unrelated to pseudoprogression.

Time point described: week 23, last vaccination. Each vaccine dose was 300 ug of mutant IDH1 20-mer peptide, with topical imiquimod. This table comes from immunoSEQ multiplex PCR, and its TCRdb copy is limited to in-frame clones, with some not included. Of tens of thousands of clones listed, 80% to 90% are singletons. The CDR3 has 14 amino acids. The V and J ends lost 2 bases and 2 bases respectively, with 10 bases between them. Germline V gene data show CDR1 as LGHNA and CDR2 as YNFKEQ. This receptor was obtained from a man aged 40-55 years with glioma. The chain uses TRBV4-2 and TRBJ2-7; D is possibly TRBD1 (7 bases). The sequenced sample was PBMCs, obtained from a glioma patient whose treatment included an IDH1 peptide vaccine. The CDR3 bases are TGTGCCAGCAGCCAATCCAGGGGGGCCTACGAGCAGTACTTC. It is translated as CASSQSRGAYEQYF.